A selection of T cell receptor beta chains follows, all from one sample in a study of T cell clonotyping in hematopoietic cell transplantation. TCRdb keeps only in-frame clones here, not all; method: immunoSEQ multiplex PCR. Here the sample spans about 19,000 clones, roughly 80% being singletons. The source was peripheral blood mononuclear cells, collected before stem cell transplant. The receptors here all came from a man aged 55 to 70 with acute myeloid leukemia. Some clones in this sample may be carry-over from other donors' samples. Each CDR3 is given with its conserved first and last residue. D genes are given only for firm matches. Size tells how often a clone was seen (once, few, many) or the class of an expanded clone, and some rows leave it out.

clone_size: few; v_call: TRBV6-6; j_call: TRBJ1-1; d_call: .; cdr3_nt: TGTGCCAGCAGGGGAGGGGGGGCCACTGAAGCTTTCTTT; cdr3_aa: CASRGGGATEAFF
clone_size: .; v_call: TRBV19; j_call: TRBJ2-1; d_call: TRBD2; cdr3_nt: TGTGCCAGTAAAGCAAGGACTAGCGGCCCTAATGAGCAGTTCTTC; cdr3_aa: CASKARTSGPNEQFF
clone_size: once; v_call: TRBV6-5; j_call: TRBJ2-7; d_call: .; cdr3_nt: TGTGCCAGCAGTTACGGTAGGCTAGGAGGCTACGAGCAGTACTTC; cdr3_aa: CASSYGRLGGYEQYF
clone_size: .; v_call: TRBV29-1; j_call: TRBJ2-1; d_call: TRBD1; cdr3_nt: TGCAGCGCCGGGGACAGGGGGATGCACAATGAGCAGTTCTTC; cdr3_aa: CSAGDRGMHNEQFF
clone_size: few; v_call: TRBV5-1; j_call: TRBJ2-2; d_call: TRBD2; cdr3_nt: TGCGCCAGCAGCCCCAACCCCATCGGGACTAGCGCAGGCGGGGAGCTGTTTTTT; cdr3_aa: CASSPNPIGTSAGGELFF
clone_size: .; v_call: TRBV5-1; j_call: TRBJ1-3; d_call: TRBD1; cdr3_nt: TGCGCCAGCAGCATCGGGACAGGGGGCACGGGAAACACCATATATTTT; cdr3_aa: CASSIGTGGTGNTIYF
clone_size: .; v_call: TRBV30; j_call: TRBJ1-5; d_call: .; cdr3_nt: TGTGCCTGGAGCTTGTCACCGATCAATCAGCCCCAGCATTTT; cdr3_aa: CAWSLSPINQPQHF
clone_size: few; v_call: TRBV5-5; j_call: TRBJ1-2; d_call: .; cdr3_nt: TGTGCCAGCAGCTTGACCGGGACAACGAACTATGGCTACACCTTC; cdr3_aa: CASSLTGTTNYGYTF
clone_size: .; v_call: TRBV7-3; j_call: TRBJ2-5; d_call: TRBD2; cdr3_nt: TGTGCCAGCAGCCCCTCCAGACTAGCGGGGGGGCTAGAGACCCAGTACTTC; cdr3_aa: CASSPSRLAGGLETQYF
clone_size: .; v_call: TRBV19; j_call: TRBJ2-2; d_call: .; cdr3_nt: TGTGCCAGTAGTATAGATCACAAGGAGCTGTTTTTT; cdr3_aa: CASSIDHKELFF
clone_size: few; v_call: TRBV5-1; j_call: TRBJ1-2; d_call: TRBD1; cdr3_nt: TGCGCCAGCAGCCCGGGACAGCCCCCCGGCGATGGCTACACCTTC; cdr3_aa: CASSPGQPPGDGYTF
clone_size: .; v_call: TRBV5-4; j_call: TRBJ1-1; d_call: .; cdr3_nt: TGTGCCAGCGCCCCCTGGGGTCCCACTGAAGCTTTCTTT; cdr3_aa: CASAPWGPTEAFF
clone_size: .; v_call: TRBV4-3; j_call: TRBJ1-2; d_call: TRBD1; cdr3_nt: TGCGCCAGCAGCCAATCCACCGGGACAGGGGCTGGGTTCTATGGCTACACCTTC; cdr3_aa: CASSQSTGTGAGFYGYTF
clone_size: .; v_call: TRBV7-2; j_call: TRBJ1-4; d_call: .; cdr3_nt: TGTGCCAGCAGCCCTACCTCGGACGGTCCTTCCGGACTGTTTTTT; cdr3_aa: CASSPTSDGPSGLFF
clone_size: .; v_call: TRBV6-1; j_call: TRBJ1-5; d_call: .; cdr3_nt: TGTGCCAGCAGGCTGTCAGAGGGTCAGCCCCAGCATTTT; cdr3_aa: CASRLSEGQPQHF
clone_size: .; v_call: TRBV11-1; j_call: TRBJ2-7; d_call: .; cdr3_nt: TGTGCCAGCAGCCAATACGGCGGGGGCCTTATAGTCGACGAGCAGTACTTC; cdr3_aa: CASSQYGGGLIVDEQYF
clone_size: .; v_call: TRBV9; j_call: TRBJ2-3; d_call: .; cdr3_nt: TGTGCCAGCAGCGTTTCCACAGATACGCAGTATTTT; cdr3_aa: CASSVSTDTQYF
clone_size: .; v_call: TRBV2; j_call: TRBJ1-2; d_call: .; cdr3_nt: TGTGCCAGCAGTTCCGACACGTTAGGGGTCTATGGCTACACCTTC; cdr3_aa: CASSSDTLGVYGYTF
clone_size: .; v_call: TRBV6-1; j_call: TRBJ1-6; d_call: .; cdr3_nt: TGTGCCAGCAGTTGGGGAAGTCCCTATAATTCACCCCTCCACTTT; cdr3_aa: CASSWGSPYNSPLHF
clone_size: few; v_call: TRBV20-1; j_call: TRBJ1-1; d_call: .; cdr3_nt: TGCAGTGCTAGAGGGAATCTCTTT; cdr3_aa: CSARGNLF
clone_size: .; v_call: TRBV4-1; j_call: TRBJ2-2; d_call: .; cdr3_nt: TGCGCCAGCAGCCAACGTTCCCCTGGCACCGGGGAGCTGTTTTTT; cdr3_aa: CASSQRSPGTGELFF
clone_size: .; v_call: TRBV19; j_call: TRBJ2-3; d_call: .; cdr3_nt: TGTGCCAGTAGTATAACGTCTCAGGGTGCGACAGATACGCAGTATTTT; cdr3_aa: CASSITSQGATDTQYF
clone_size: .; v_call: TRBV7-8; j_call: TRBJ2-6; d_call: TRBD1; cdr3_nt: TGTGCCAGCAGCTTAGAAGCCACAGGGGTGGGGGCCAACGTCCTGACTTTC; cdr3_aa: CASSLEATGVGANVLTF
clone_size: .; v_call: TRBV7-7; j_call: TRBJ1-5; d_call: .; cdr3_nt: TGTGCCAGCAGCTTAGGATGGGGTCAGCCCCAGCATTTT; cdr3_aa: CASSLGWGQPQHF
clone_size: .; v_call: TRBV4-1; j_call: TRBJ2-7; d_call: .; cdr3_nt: TGCGCCAGCAGCCAAGAGCCAGAGTACGGCTACGAGCAGTACTTC; cdr3_aa: CASSQEPEYGYEQYF
clone_size: .; v_call: TRBV2; j_call: TRBJ1-6; d_call: .; cdr3_nt: TGTGCCAGCAGTTGGGTATCCAATAATTCACCCCTCCACTTT; cdr3_aa: CASSWVSNNSPLHF
clone_size: .; v_call: TRBV4-1; j_call: TRBJ2-6; d_call: .; cdr3_nt: TGCGCCAGCAGCCAAGACTCCCTGGGATTTCGCTCTGGGGCCAACGTCCTGACTTTC; cdr3_aa: CASSQDSLGFRSGANVLTF
clone_size: .; v_call: TRBV5-6; j_call: TRBJ2-7; d_call: .; cdr3_nt: TGTGCCAGCAGCTTGGGGCTGCACTACGAGCAGTACTTC; cdr3_aa: CASSLGLHYEQYF
clone_size: .; v_call: TRBV6-4; j_call: TRBJ1-2; d_call: .; cdr3_nt: TGTGCCAGCAGTCCCCGCCCAGGGACCGATGGCTACACCTTC; cdr3_aa: CASSPRPGTDGYTF
clone_size: .; v_call: TRBV5-8; j_call: TRBJ1-1; d_call: .; cdr3_nt: TGTGCCAGCAGCTTTGCGGGGCCTGAAGCTTTCTTT; cdr3_aa: CASSFAGPEAFF
clone_size: .; v_call: TRBV2; j_call: TRBJ2-7; d_call: .; cdr3_nt: TGTGCCAGCAGTGGCCGACTGATAACCTACGAGCAGTACTTC; cdr3_aa: CASSGRLITYEQYF
clone_size: once; v_call: TRBV11-3; j_call: TRBJ2-3; d_call: .; cdr3_nt: TGTGCCAGCAGCTCGCAGGGGTTGAGCACAGATACGCAGTATTTT; cdr3_aa: CASSSQGLSTDTQYF
clone_size: .; v_call: TRBV5-4; j_call: TRBJ2-4; d_call: TRBD2; cdr3_nt: TGTGCCAGCAGCTTGGCCGGGAGGCCCAAAAACATTCAGTACTTC; cdr3_aa: CASSLAGRPKNIQYF
clone_size: .; v_call: TRBV7-8; j_call: TRBJ1-3; d_call: .; cdr3_nt: TGTGCCAGCAGCTTAGTTGGGACGCAGGGAAACACCATATATTTT; cdr3_aa: CASSLVGTQGNTIYF
clone_size: .; v_call: TRBV19; j_call: TRBJ1-6; d_call: .; cdr3_nt: TGTGCCAGTAGTATCTGTCAAAACGAACGAGGGTTCCACTTT; cdr3_aa: CASSICQNERGFHF
clone_size: .; v_call: TRBV7-3; j_call: TRBJ1-1; d_call: .; cdr3_nt: TGTGCCAGCAGCCTAGATGGGGGGGATGAGGCTTTCTTT; cdr3_aa: CASSLDGGDEAFF
clone_size: .; v_call: TRBV5-6; j_call: TRBJ1-1; d_call: .; cdr3_nt: TGTGCCAGCAGGGCGGGCGGGGGAACGTTGAACACTGAAGCTTTCTTT; cdr3_aa: CASRAGGGTLNTEAFF
clone_size: .; v_call: TRBV9; j_call: TRBJ2-3; d_call: .; cdr3_nt: TGTGCCAGCAGCACCGGGAGCCGTACAGATACGCAGTATTTT; cdr3_aa: CASSTGSRTDTQYF
clone_size: .; v_call: TRBV6-1; j_call: TRBJ1-1; d_call: TRBD1; cdr3_nt: TGTGCCAGCAGTGCAAGACAGGGGGCGAACACTGAAGCTTTCTTT; cdr3_aa: CASSARQGANTEAFF
clone_size: .; v_call: TRBV9; j_call: TRBJ2-3; d_call: .; cdr3_nt: TGTGCCAGCAGCGTAGAAAGGGGGGCCTTTGCAGATACGCAGTATTTT; cdr3_aa: CASSVERGAFADTQYF
clone_size: .; v_call: TRBV2; j_call: TRBJ1-1; d_call: .; cdr3_nt: TGTGCCAGCAGTATAACAGGCTCTGAAGCTTTCTTT; cdr3_aa: CASSITGSEAFF
clone_size: .; v_call: TRBV15; j_call: TRBJ2-1; d_call: TRBD1; cdr3_nt: TGTGCCACCAGCAGAGGACAGGGTTCGGTCAATGAGCAGTTCTTC; cdr3_aa: CATSRGQGSVNEQFF
clone_size: .; v_call: TRBV2; j_call: TRBJ2-7; d_call: .; cdr3_nt: TGTGCCAGCAGGGGGGCCAGGGTCGACTACGAGCAGTACTTC; cdr3_aa: CASRGARVDYEQYF
clone_size: .; v_call: TRBV7-3; j_call: TRBJ2-1; d_call: .; cdr3_nt: TGTGCCAGCAGCTTAATAGCGTACAATGAGCAGTTCTTC; cdr3_aa: CASSLIAYNEQFF
clone_size: .; v_call: TRBV19; j_call: TRBJ2-7; d_call: TRBD1; cdr3_nt: TGTGCCAGTGCGGACAGGAAGACCACGTACTCCTACGAGCAGTACTTC; cdr3_aa: CASADRKTTYSYEQYF
clone_size: .; v_call: TRBV19; j_call: TRBJ1-2; d_call: .; cdr3_nt: TGTGCCAGTAGTATTGGAGGGGCTCGTGGCTACACCTTC; cdr3_aa: CASSIGGARGYTF
clone_size: .; v_call: TRBV25-1; j_call: TRBJ2-3; d_call: .; cdr3_nt: TGTGCCAGCAGTGAATATGGCGGGACAGATACGCAGTATTTT; cdr3_aa: CASSEYGGTDTQYF
clone_size: once; v_call: TRBV2; j_call: TRBJ1-1; d_call: .; cdr3_nt: TGTGCCAGCAGTGAAGGCCCCCCGGGTCGGGGCACTGAAGCTTTCTTT; cdr3_aa: CASSEGPPGRGTEAFF
clone_size: .; v_call: TRBV6-6; j_call: TRBJ1-2; d_call: .; cdr3_nt: TGTGCCAGCAGTTCGAACCCAAACTATGGCTACACCTTC; cdr3_aa: CASSSNPNYGYTF
clone_size: few; v_call: TRBV6-5; j_call: TRBJ2-7; d_call: .; cdr3_nt: TGTGCCAGCAGCTTAAGACCTAGCTTTAACGAGCAGTACTTC; cdr3_aa: CASSLRPSFNEQYF
clone_size: .; v_call: TRBV6-1; j_call: TRBJ1-4; d_call: .; cdr3_nt: TGTGCCAGCAGATTAGTCTCAGGTGGTGGTGAAAAACTGTTTTTT; cdr3_aa: CASRLVSGGGEKLFF
clone_size: once; v_call: TRBV28; j_call: TRBJ1-5; d_call: .; cdr3_nt: TGTGCCAGCAGTTCGAGTGGGGGATCCTGGCCCCAGCATTTT; cdr3_aa: CASSSSGGSWPQHF
clone_size: once; v_call: TRBV4-1; j_call: TRBJ2-7; d_call: .; cdr3_nt: TGCGCCAGCTCATATTACTTCGGAGGCTCCTACGAGCAGTACTTC; cdr3_aa: CASSYYFGGSYEQYF
clone_size: .; v_call: TRBV11-2; j_call: TRBJ2-7; d_call: TRBD2; cdr3_nt: TGTGCCAGCAGCTTAAGCGGGGTCTACGAGCAGTACTTC; cdr3_aa: CASSLSGVYEQYF
clone_size: .; v_call: TRBV4-3; j_call: TRBJ1-4; d_call: .; cdr3_nt: TGCGCCAGCAGCCGACAACCGGGACGGTTAAATGAAAAACTGTTTTTT; cdr3_aa: CASSRQPGRLNEKLFF
clone_size: .; v_call: TRBV9; j_call: TRBJ2-5; d_call: .; cdr3_nt: TGTGCCAGCAGCCCCCGGGCCATGGGGGAGACCCAGTACTTC; cdr3_aa: CASSPRAMGETQYF
clone_size: .; v_call: TRBV7-9; j_call: TRBJ2-3; d_call: .; cdr3_nt: TGTGCCAGCAGCTTAGGTGGGGGATCGGATACGCAGTATTTT; cdr3_aa: CASSLGGGSDTQYF
clone_size: .; v_call: TRBV4-1; j_call: TRBJ1-2; d_call: TRBD1; cdr3_nt: TGCGCCAGCAGCCTCACGATGGGGACAGCACCTACTCCTAACTATGGCTACACCTTC; cdr3_aa: CASSLTMGTAPTPNYGYTF
clone_size: .; v_call: TRBV5-5; j_call: TRBJ1-1; d_call: TRBD1; cdr3_nt: TGTGCCAGCAGTCCCATTACAGGGGGCCCCACTGAAGCTTTCTTT; cdr3_aa: CASSPITGGPTEAFF